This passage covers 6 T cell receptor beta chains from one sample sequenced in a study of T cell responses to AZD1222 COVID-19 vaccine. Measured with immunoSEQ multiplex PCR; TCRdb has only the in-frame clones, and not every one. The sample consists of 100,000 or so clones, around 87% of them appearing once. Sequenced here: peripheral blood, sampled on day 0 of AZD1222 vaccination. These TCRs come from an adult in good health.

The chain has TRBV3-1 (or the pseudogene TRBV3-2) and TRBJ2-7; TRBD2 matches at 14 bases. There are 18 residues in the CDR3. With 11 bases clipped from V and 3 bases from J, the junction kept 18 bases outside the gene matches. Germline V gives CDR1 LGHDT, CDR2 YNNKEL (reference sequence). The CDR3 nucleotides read TGTGCCCCCAAGCCAGGCGGGACTAGCGGGGGCCCTCACTACGAGCAGTACTTC. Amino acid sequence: CAPKPGGTSGGPHYEQYF.

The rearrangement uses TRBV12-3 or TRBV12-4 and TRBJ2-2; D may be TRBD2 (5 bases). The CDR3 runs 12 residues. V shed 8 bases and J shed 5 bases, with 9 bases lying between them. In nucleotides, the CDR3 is TGTGCCAGCGGAAGAGGGACCGGGGAGCTGTTTTTT. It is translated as CASGRGTGELFF.

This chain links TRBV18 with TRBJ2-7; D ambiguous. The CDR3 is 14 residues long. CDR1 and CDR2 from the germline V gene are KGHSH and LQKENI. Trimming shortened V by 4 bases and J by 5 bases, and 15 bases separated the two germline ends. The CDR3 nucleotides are TGTGCCAGCTCACGAGAATCAACTGGGCACGAGCAGTACTTC. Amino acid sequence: CASSRESTGHEQYF.

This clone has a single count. CDR3 sequence reads: CATSRTANYGYTF. CDR3 coding DNA: TGTGCCACTTCCAGGACAGCTAACTATGGCTACACCTTC. This chain links TRBV6-5 with TRBJ1-2, with a weak D call TRBD1 (6 bases). There are 13 residues in the CDR3. Trimming removed 10 bases from V and 0 bases from J, with 12 bases in between. Germline values: CDR1 MNHEY, CDR2 SVGAGI.

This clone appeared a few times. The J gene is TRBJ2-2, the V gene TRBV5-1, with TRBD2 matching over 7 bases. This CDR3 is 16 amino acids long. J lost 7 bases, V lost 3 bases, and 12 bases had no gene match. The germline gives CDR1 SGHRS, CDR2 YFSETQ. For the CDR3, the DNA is TGCGCCAGCAGCTCCGTTGCTAGGGAGGGCATCGGGGAGCTGTTTTTT. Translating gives CASSSVAREGIGELFF.

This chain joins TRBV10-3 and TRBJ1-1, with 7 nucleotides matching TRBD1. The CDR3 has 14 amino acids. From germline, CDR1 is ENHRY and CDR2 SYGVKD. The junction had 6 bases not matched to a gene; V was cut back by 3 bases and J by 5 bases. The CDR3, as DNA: TGTGCCATCAGTGATCCGACAGGGTGGACTGAAGCTTTCTTT. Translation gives CAISDPTGWTEAFF.